This T cell receptor (beta chain) was captured by sequencing in a study of OX40 agonist ivuxolimab in advanced cancers. Study background: Among those enrolled, mean age was about 58 years (range about 20 to 79) and 82.7% were male.

Comment on this clone: Within the sample, other DNA sequences also encode this same CDR3.

Germline CDR1 SGDLS, CDR2 YYNGEE. This CDR3 contains 15 residues. V was pared by 0 bases and J by 6 bases, with 4 bases of the junction left unmatched. Clones were read by immunoSEQ multiplex PCR, and TCRdb kept only the in-frame ones, dropping some. The sample shows 75,000 to 100,000 clones, about 80% of them seen only once. The J gene is TRBJ2-1, the V gene TRBV9; 9 positions agree with TRBD1. The sample consisted of CD4+ or CD8+ T cells sorted from blood, taken in a trial of the OX40 agonist ivuxolimab. The receptor comes from an adult with an advanced solid tumor such as melanoma, head and neck, liver or kidney cancer. Here the CDR3 DNA reads TGTGCCAGCAGCGTAGAGGGACAGGGACTCAATGAGCAGTTCTTC. This translates into CASSVEGQGLNEQFF.